Each of the 9 T cell receptor beta chains below was sequenced from the same sample in a study of T cell responses to AZD1222 COVID-19 vaccine. Sequencing was performed with immunoSEQ multiplex PCR; in TCRdb, only in-frame clones are kept and a portion is missing. The sample shows tens of thousands of clones, approximately 90% of them seen only once. Source: peripheral blood, taken 28 days after the second AZD1222 dose. The source of these receptors is an adult who received the AZD1222 COVID-19 vaccine.

This chain joins TRBV7-9 and TRBJ1-2, with D possibly TRBD1 on 5 matching bases. Deletions cut 1 base from V and 6 bases from J, with 12 bases between. The CDR3 runs to 14 residues. Germline V gene lookup returns CDR1 SEHNR and CDR2 FQNEAQ (reference sequence). The CDR3 here is CASSLGAGQHGYTF. The DNA for the CDR3 is TGTGCCAGCAGCTTAGGGGCAGGGCAACATGGCTACACCTTC.

This chain uses TRBV3-1 (or the pseudogene TRBV3-2) with TRBJ2-7; a possible D gene is TRBD1 (5 bases). The germline CDR1 and CDR2 sequences are LGHDT and YNNKEL (reference sequence). The CDR3 is made up of 16 amino acids. V gave up 0 bases and J gave up 0 bases, with 12 bases separating them. The CDR3 here is CASSQEGVGSSYEQYF. In DNA form, the CDR3 reads TGTGCCAGCAGCCAAGAAGGGGTGGGCAGCTCCTACGAGCAGTACTTC.

This clone was seen a handful of times. The V call is TRBV10-3, the J call TRBJ2-2; the match to TRBD1 covers 10 bases. J was trimmed by 4 bases and V by 5 bases; bases with no gene match: 16. Germline V gives CDR1 ENHRY, CDR2 SYGVKD. This CDR3 comprises 19 residues. This CDR3 reads CAISYDAPGQGLSTGELFF. The CDR3 DNA follows: TGTGCCATCAGTTACGACGCACCGGGACAGGGGTTAAGCACCGGGGAGCTGTTTTTT.

This clone was observed a single time. The J gene is TRBJ2-5, the V gene TRBV7-6; D might be TRBD1 (5 bases). This CDR3 contains 16 residues. Trimming removed 4 bases at V and 2 bases at J, with 17 bases between. Germline lookup yields CDR1 SGHVS and CDR2 FNYEAQ. This CDR3 is CASSSAATAYQETQYF. CDR3 sequence (DNA): TGTGCCAGCAGCTCGGCGGCGACAGCGTATCAAGAGACCCAGTACTTC.

V and J are TRBV15 and TRBJ1-6, with TRBD1 matching over 11 bases. V dropped 3 bases and J dropped 13; count of bases not matched to a gene: 11. Germline V gene lookup returns CDR1 LNHNV and CDR2 YYDKDF (reference sequence). The CDR3 contains 16 residues. This CDR3 reads CATSSARTGGVWPLHF. DNA of the CDR3: TGTGCCACCAGCAGTGCCCGGACAGGGGGCGTTTGGCCCCTCCACTTT.

V usage is TRBV7-8 and J usage is TRBJ2-7, with D hard to call. The V gene lost 5 bases and the J gene lost 5 bases, with 16 bases spanning the gap. The CDR3 is 14 residues long. The germline V gene has CDR1 SGHVS and CDR2 FQNEAQ. DNA for the CDR3: TGTGCCAGCAGCCCCCCCTCTCTTTGGAACGAGCAGTACTTC. Amino acids: CASSPPSLWNEQYF.

The chain has TRBV27 and TRBJ2-2, with 10 nucleotides matching TRBD2. The trim removed 10 bases at V and 7 bases at J, leaving 12 bases unmatched. CDR1 MNHEY and CDR2 SMNVEV come from the germline V gene (reference sequence). The length of the CDR3 is 15 residues. The CDR3 coding sequence is TGTGCCATCCCGCGGAAACTAGCGGGGAGCGGGGAGCTGTTTTTT. Translated: CAIPRKLAGSGELFF.

V gene TRBV27 combines with J gene TRBJ1-2; TRBD1 is a possible D gene (5 bases). V lost 2 bases and J 4 bases, leaving 11 bases between the germline ends. Germline lookup yields CDR1 MNHEY and CDR2 SMNVEV (reference sequence). This CDR3 is 14 amino acids long. This CDR3 reads CASSLLDSSYGYTF. CDR3 DNA sequence: TGTGCCAGCAGTTTACTCGACAGCAGCTATGGCTACACCTTC.

V gene TRBV6-2 or TRBV6-3 combines with J gene TRBJ1-5, with 8 bases lining up with TRBD1. The CDR3 loop spans 16 amino acids. The J segment lost 7 bases and the V segment lost 0 bases, leaving 8 bases of the junction unmatched. In germline, CDR1 is MNHEY, CDR2 SVGEGT. The CDR3 nucleotides read TGTGCCAGCAGTTACTCGTTGACAGGGGCATGGCAGCCCCAGCATTTT. This sequence encodes CASSYSLTGAWQPQHF.